These 11 T cell receptor beta chains came from one sample sequenced in a study of blood T cells in healthy people across ages. PCR was performed a second time for about 7 to 11 cycles using a sample-barcoded 5' primer and a J-beta primer mix. TCRdb reprocessed the 5' RACE reads via MiXCR and lists one record per CDR3 protein. The table lists 850,000 to 950,000 distinct CDR3 sequences, 25% to 35% of them singletons, with roughly a sixth in the top ten. Input material: blood. These receptors were collected from a woman aged 80 or over in good health.

This sequence joins TRBV9 and TRBJ2-1, with D possibly being TRBD1 or TRBD2 (6 bases each). Germline V gene sequence: CDR1 SGDLS, CDR2 YYNGEE. This CDR3 is 16 amino acids long. Deletions cut 4 bases from V and 7 bases from J, with 21 bases between. CDR3 DNA: TGTGCCAGCAGCCCCCCCCGGGGGCACGTCGGGAATGAGCAGTTCTTC. It encodes CASSPPRGHVGNEQFF.

The rearrangement joins TRBV20-1 to TRBJ2-3; the D is unclear. The length of the CDR3 is 14 residues. Germline-derived CDR1 and CDR2 are DFQATT and SNEGSKA (reference sequence). Trimming stripped 3 bases from V and 4 bases from J, with 14 bases between. In DNA, the CDR3 is TGCAGTGCTAGGCCCACCCTTTCCCCAGATACGCAGTATTTT. Translating it yields CSARPTLSPDTQYF.

The V call is TRBV12-3 or TRBV12-4, the J call TRBJ2-5, with no clear D. V was pared by 6 bases and J by 11 bases, with 19 bases between. The CDR3 is 13 residues long. The CDR3 spells CASSFYLAGEQYF. The CDR3 coding sequence is TGTGCCAGCAGCTTTTACCTGGCAGGAGAGCAGTACTTC.

This clonotype has at least ten counts. The chain is built from TRBV6-1 and TRBJ2-3; the match to TRBD2 covers 7 bases. The CDR3 contains 15 residues. Germline trimming cut 3 bases from V and 5 bases from J; bases unmatched to any gene: 8. The germline CDR1 and CDR2 sequences are MNHNS and SASEGT. CDR3 residues: CASSEASGGRDTQYF. The CDR3 DNA reads TGTGCCAGCAGTGAGGCTAGCGGAGGGAGAGATACGCAGTATTTT.

As to this clonotype: A much bigger clone sits one base away, suggesting this may be a read error. The chain joins TRBV10-3 to TRBJ1-6; D possibly corresponds to TRBD1 (5 bases). The CDR3 runs 15 residues. Germline CDR1 reads ENHRY; CDR2 reads SYGVKD. V was pared by 1 base and J by 10 bases, with 14 bases between. CDR3 residues: CAISEWEQDTSPLHF. The CDR3 DNA reads as TGTGCCATCAGTGAGTGGGAACAGGACACCTCACCCCTCCACTTT.

This clonotype was seen at least ten times. This chain connects TRBV7-2 to TRBJ2-3, with 8 bases matching TRBD1. Germline CDR1 SGHTA, CDR2 FQGNSA. CDR3 length: 15 residues. V lost 4 bases to trimming and J lost 4 bases; unmatched junction nucleotides: 7. This chain's CDR3 is CASSSTGGHADTQYF. The CDR3 DNA reads TGTGCCAGCAGCTCAACAGGGGGGCACGCAGATACGCAGTATTTT.

This clonotype was found a few times. The chain links TRBV2 to TRBJ2-5, with TRBD2 matching 9 bases. The CDR3 has 15 amino acids. CDR1 is SNHLY, CDR2 FYNNEI, per germline. The V gene end was trimmed by 8 bases and the J gene end by 4 bases; junction bases not matched to a gene: 11. The CDR3 coding sequence is TGTGCCAGCTGGTTCGCGGGAGGGACAAGAGAGACCCAGTACTTC. It translates to CASWFAGGTRETQYF.

This clonotype occurred many times. The gene calls are TRBV4-3 and TRBJ1-2; no definite D call. Germline V CDR1 and CDR2: LGHNA, YSLEER. Deletions cut 0 bases from V and 2 bases from J, with 10 bases between. This CDR3 has 15 residues. The CDR3 here is CASSQDRMGNYGYTF. DNA of the CDR3: TGCGCCAGCAGCCAAGATAGGATGGGGAACTATGGCTACACCTTC.

V and J are TRBV5-5 and TRBJ1-1; no firm D call. The ends were cut back, 4 bases at V and 6 bases at J, with 13 bases in the middle. The CDR3 length is 13 residues. The germline CDR1 and CDR2 sequences are SGHKS and YYEKEE (reference sequence). The CDR3 spells CASSRPPGSEAFF. For the CDR3, the DNA is TGTGCCAGCAGCCGCCCTCCGGGGTCTGAAGCTTTCTTT.

This chain links TRBV29-1 with TRBJ2-1; D ambiguous. The CDR3 length is 12 residues. CDR1 and CDR2 (germline): SQVTM, ANQGSEA. The germline V and J ends were trimmed by 7 bases and 2 bases, with 9 bases remaining between them. The DNA for the CDR3 is TGCAGCGATGTAATCGCCTACAATGAGCAGTTCTTC. Translated, it gives CSDVIAYNEQFF.

This clonotype was seen at least ten times. The J gene is TRBJ2-3, the V gene TRBV20-1; 8 nucleotides line up with TRBD2. The junction had 7 bases not matched to a gene; V was cut back by 6 bases and J by 5 bases. Germline CDR1 is DFQATT and CDR2 is SNEGSKA (reference sequence). The CDR3 covers 13 residues. The CDR3 here is CSAPRGGGDTQYF. The DNA for the CDR3 is TGCAGTGCCCCACGGGGGGGAGGAGATACGCAGTATTTT.